The clone carrying this T cell receptor beta chain has only a few counts. Its antigen is undetermined. The CDR3 loop spans 19 amino acids. V lost 1 base and J lost 3, with 24 bases in between. Germline V gene lookup returns CDR1 SGHVS and CDR2 FNYEAQ. The data were taken from a study of T-cell memory formation after mild COVID-19. TCR alpha and TCR beta cDNA libraries with sample barcodes and UMIs came from 5'RACE using constant-segment primers. TCRdb re-analysed the 5' RACE reads in MiXCR, keeping a single row per CDR3 protein. The data show over 130,000 distinct CDR3 sequences, around 15% seen once. Study-level results: SARS-CoV-2 specificity of second-wave clones peaking day 37 was unconfirmed. Clones shrinking between day 15 and 85 showed a balanced CD4/CD8 split, and those that grew later tilted toward CD4+.

The TCR comes from an adult woman who had mild COVID-19 (a few samples of this study predate the infection). Cell type and time point are not known. Sequencing input: PBMCs or a T cell subset sorted from them (not recorded which). The J gene is TRBJ1-1, the V gene TRBV7-6, with D possibly TRBD1 on 5 matching bases. Written as DNA, the CDR3 is TGTGCCAGCAGCTTAGATATGGTTAAAGGGGAGATAGGTGACACTGAAGCTTTCTTT. Translation: CASSLDMVKGEIGDTEAFF.